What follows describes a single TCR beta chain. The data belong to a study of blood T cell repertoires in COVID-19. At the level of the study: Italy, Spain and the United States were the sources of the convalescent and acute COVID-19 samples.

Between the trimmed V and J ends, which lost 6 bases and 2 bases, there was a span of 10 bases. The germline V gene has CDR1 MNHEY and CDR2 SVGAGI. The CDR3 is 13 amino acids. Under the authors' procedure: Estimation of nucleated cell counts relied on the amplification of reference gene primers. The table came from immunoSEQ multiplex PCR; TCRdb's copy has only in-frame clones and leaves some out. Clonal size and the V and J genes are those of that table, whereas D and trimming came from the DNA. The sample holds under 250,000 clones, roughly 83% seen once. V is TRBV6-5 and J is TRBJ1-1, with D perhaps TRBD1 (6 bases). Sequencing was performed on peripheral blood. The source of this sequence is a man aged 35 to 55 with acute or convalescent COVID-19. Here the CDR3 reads CASSHGGNTEAFF. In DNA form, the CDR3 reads TGTGCCAGCAGCCATGGGGGCAACACTGAAGCTTTCTTT.